This T cell receptor beta chain was sequenced in a study of blood T cell repertoires in COVID-19. Overall study: From T cells, B-cell-depleted T cells, or PBMCs came the material, which was cDNA or gDNA.

Only in-frame clones appear in the TCRdb table, and some are missing; sequencing was by immunoSEQ multiplex PCR. The sample has hundreds of thousands of clones, over 75% seen once. This sequence was found in a man aged 25-40 years who had recovered from COVID-19. The sample consisted of PBMCs or T cells enriched from blood (not recorded which).

The CDR3 here is CASSLFPGGYGYTF. The CDR3 nucleotides read TGTGCCAGCAGCTTATTTCCAGGGGGCTATGGCTACACCTTC. This rearrangement joins TRBV7-8 to TRBJ1-2; 7 bases agree with TRBD1. Germline V gene sequence: CDR1 SGHVS, CDR2 FQNEAQ. CDR3 length: 14 amino acids. The J segment lost 4 bases and the V segment lost 2 bases, leaving 4 bases of the junction unmatched.